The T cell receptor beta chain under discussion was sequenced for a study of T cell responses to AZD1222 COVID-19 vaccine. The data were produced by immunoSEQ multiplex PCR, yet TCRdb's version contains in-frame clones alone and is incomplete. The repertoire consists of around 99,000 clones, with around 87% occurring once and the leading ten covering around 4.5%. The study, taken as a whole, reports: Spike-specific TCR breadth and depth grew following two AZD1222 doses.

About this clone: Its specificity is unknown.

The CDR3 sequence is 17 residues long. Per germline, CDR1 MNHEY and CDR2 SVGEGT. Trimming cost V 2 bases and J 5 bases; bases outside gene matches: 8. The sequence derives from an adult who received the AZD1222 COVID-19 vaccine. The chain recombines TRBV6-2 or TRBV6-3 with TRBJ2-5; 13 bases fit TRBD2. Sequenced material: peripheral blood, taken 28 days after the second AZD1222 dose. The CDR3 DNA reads TGTGCCAGCAGTTACGTCCAACTAGCGGGGGGGCCGGAGACCCAGTACTTC. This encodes CASSYVQLAGGPETQYF.